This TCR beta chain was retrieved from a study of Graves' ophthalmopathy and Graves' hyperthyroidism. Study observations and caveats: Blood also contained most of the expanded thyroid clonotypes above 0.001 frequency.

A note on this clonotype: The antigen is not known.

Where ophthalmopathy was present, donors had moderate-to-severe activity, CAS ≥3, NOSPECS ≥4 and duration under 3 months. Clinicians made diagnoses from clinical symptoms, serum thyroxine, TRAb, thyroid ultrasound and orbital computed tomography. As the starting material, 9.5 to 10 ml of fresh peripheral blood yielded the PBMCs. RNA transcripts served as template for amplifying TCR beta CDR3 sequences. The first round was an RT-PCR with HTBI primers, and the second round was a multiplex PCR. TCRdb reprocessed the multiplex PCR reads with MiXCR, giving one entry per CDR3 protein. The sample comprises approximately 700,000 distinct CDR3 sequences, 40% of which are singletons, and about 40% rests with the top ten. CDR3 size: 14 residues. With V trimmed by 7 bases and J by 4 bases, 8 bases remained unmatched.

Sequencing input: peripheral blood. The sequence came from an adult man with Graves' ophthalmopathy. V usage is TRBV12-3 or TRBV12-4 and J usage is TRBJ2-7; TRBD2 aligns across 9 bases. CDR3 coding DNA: TGTGCCAGCAACCTCGGCGGGAGGGGTTACGAGCAGTACTTC. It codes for CASNLGGRGYEQYF.